This T cell receptor beta chain was recorded in a study of blood T cell repertoires in COVID-19. Germline loops: CDR1 SGHTA, CDR2 FQGNSA. V gave up 5 bases and J gave up 0 bases, with 10 bases separating them. The CDR3 loop spans 14 amino acids. This clone was seen just once. Everyone who took part was roughly 18 to 89 years old, and they came from fewer than 25 US areas. Assignments of participants to cohorts depended upon their own reported clinical history. In the source study's methods: Quantification of nucleated cells was approximated via reference gene primer amplification. Assay: immunoSEQ multiplex PCR; the TCRdb copy retains only in-frame clones and omits some. That table is the source of V, J and clone size, and D and trimming were worked out from the DNA. The data contain 250,000 to 350,000 clones, around 90% of them singletons.

Sequenced sample: PBMCs or T cells enriched from blood (not recorded which). The sequence came from a woman aged 18-29 years with acute COVID-19. The V gene is TRBV7-2, the J gene TRBJ1-1; no clear D gene. DNA of the CDR3: TGTGCCAGCAGCCTAGTTGCGATGAACACTGAAGCTTTCTTT. The encoded protein is CASSLVAMNTEAFF.